Here is one TCR beta chain with its context. The therapy administered to donors comprised nivolumab, ipilimumab, aspirin, low-dose cyclophosphamide and low-dose radiotherapy. The CDR3 is 17 amino acids. The germline V gene encodes CDR1 SGHVS and CDR2 FQNEAQ. Deletions cut 3 bases from V and 4 bases from J, with 21 bases between. The data were obtained in a study of low-dose radiotherapy and immunotherapy resistance in tumors. As for the study in general: Participants were given intravenous cyclophosphamide 200 mg/m2 every two weeks, one day before radiation and immunotherapy. Patients took oral aspirin 300 mg daily for four cycles from cycle 1 day 1.

TRAV- and TRBV-specific primers primed first-strand cDNA, covering alpha and beta chains. With a V-primer adapter and a constant-region primer, TCRs were amplified for about 22 PCR cycles. The isolated mRNA underwent amplification through in vitro transcription. TCRdb independently ran MiXCR on the reads; one entry per CDR3 protein. The top ten clones hold roughly 7.7% of a sample with roughly 14,000 distinct CDR3 sequences, roughly 60% of them seen once. The TCR was taken from a human donor with advanced metastatic prostate, ovarian, gallbladder or colorectal cancer (not recorded which). This table probably holds off-target reads from a library built for another chain. The chain is built from TRBV7-8 and TRBJ2-5; TRBD1 is a possible D gene (5 bases). In nucleotides, the CDR3 is TGTGCCAGCAGCTTCCAAAATCTCGGACGTAGGGGAGAGACCCAGTACTTC. Translation: CASSFQNLGRRGETQYF.